Listed here are 16 T cell receptor beta chains from one sample, sequenced in a study of radiotherapy plus CTLA-4 blockade in lung cancer. Some clones are missing from TCRdb's copy, which holds only in-frame ones; the method was immunoSEQ multiplex PCR. The sample records tens of thousands of clones, around 83% being singletons. Here the sequenced sample was peripheral blood, taken from a patient treated with radiotherapy plus ipilimumab. The receptors shown here come from a human donor with non-small cell lung cancer that progressed on radiotherapy plus ipilimumab.

The rearrangement links TRBV19 to TRBJ2-3, with 14 positions matching TRBD2. Looked up from germline, CDR1 is LNHDA and CDR2 is SQIVND (reference sequence). The CDR3 is 16 residues long. J lost 4 bases, V lost 4 bases, and 4 bases had no gene match. The CDR3 here is CASSTGTSGSPDTQYF. The CDR3 DNA follows: TGTGCCAGTAGTACCGGGACTAGCGGGAGCCCAGATACGCAGTATTTT.

This chain uses TRBV9 with TRBJ2-2, with D tentatively TRBD1 or TRBD2 (5 bases each). V gave up 4 bases and J gave up 8 bases, with 18 bases separating them. CDR1 and CDR2 (germline): SGDLS, YYNGEE. The CDR3 loop spans 15 amino acids. The CDR3 DNA reads as TGTGCCAGCAGCCTCGGTGGGACCCTTAAAGGGGAGCTGTTTTTT. It encodes CASSLGGTLKGELFF.

The rearrangement uses TRBV10-3 and TRBJ1-1; D is unresolved. Looked up from germline, CDR1 is ENHRY and CDR2 is SYGVKD. V was trimmed by 0 bases and J by 0 bases, leaving 5 bases between them. This CDR3 contains 14 residues. CDR3 region: CAISESGMNTEAFF. DNA of the CDR3: TGTGCCATCAGTGAGTCAGGGATGAACACTGAAGCTTTCTTT.

This clone was found a few times. The J gene is TRBJ2-1, the V gene TRBV7-6; tentatively, D is TRBD1 (5 bases). CDR1 is SGHVS and CDR2 is FNYEAQ in the germline V gene. The CDR3 extends over 14 amino acids. V lost 5 bases and J 5 bases, leaving 13 bases between the germline ends. The DNA of the CDR3 is TGTGCCAGCAGCCCGCGGACACTCGACAATGAGCAGTTCTTC. This codes for CASSPRTLDNEQFF.

The CDR3 spells CASSHQPLAGLNIQYF. The CDR3 DNA reads TGTGCCAGCAGTCATCAGCCACTAGCGGGTTTGAACATTCAGTACTTC. This chain uses TRBV6-6 with TRBJ2-4; 9 nucleotides align to TRBD2. Germline lookup yields CDR1 MNHNY and CDR2 SVGAGI (reference sequence). The J segment lost 7 bases and the V segment lost 5 bases, leaving 12 bases of the junction unmatched. This CDR3 comprises 16 residues.

The chain links TRBV5-1 to TRBJ2-2; 8 bases are a match to TRBD1. Germline-derived CDR1 and CDR2 are SGHRS and YFSETQ. V lost 0 bases to trimming and J lost 5 bases; unmatched junction nucleotides: 9. CDR3 length: 17 amino acids. The CDR3 coding sequence is TGCGCCAGCAGCTTGGATGCGACAGGGGTATATACCGGGGAGCTGTTTTTT. Translation gives CASSLDATGVYTGELFF.

The CDR3 nucleotides are TGTGCCAGCAGCGTAGAAAGCGGGGGAGCCAAAAACATTCAGTACTTC. Translation gives CASSVESGGAKNIQYF. This sequence joins TRBV9 and TRBJ2-4; 8 bases are shared with TRBD2. The junction had 2 bases not matched to a gene; V was cut back by 0 bases and J by 0 bases. Germline values: CDR1 SGDLS, CDR2 YYNGEE. The CDR3 contains 16 residues.

V is TRBV27 and J is TRBJ1-5, with D possibly matching TRBD1 (5 bases). This CDR3 comprises 14 residues. CDR1 and CDR2 (germline): MNHEY, SMNVEV (reference sequence). Trimming stripped 3 bases from V and 3 bases from J, with 9 bases between. The CDR3 bases are TGTGCCAGCAGTTTCGGGACGGCCAATCAGCCCCAGCATTTT. It yields the protein CASSFGTANQPQHF.

The rearrangement links TRBV25-1 to TRBJ2-1; 10 nucleotides agree with TRBD2. The CDR3 runs to 16 residues. The V gene's germline CDR1 is MGHDK and CDR2 SYGVNS. The V and J ends lost 4 bases and 6 bases, in that order; junction bases with no gene match: 9. The CDR3 here is CASSGPAGGPINEQFF. CDR3 nucleotide sequence: TGTGCCAGCAGTGGACCAGCGGGAGGGCCAATCAATGAGCAGTTCTTC.

The V gene is TRBV7-2, the J gene TRBJ1-4; 9 bases align to TRBD1. This CDR3 region has 12 residues. The V segment lost 0 bases and the J segment 15 bases; nucleotides outside the gene matches: 2. Germline V gene data show CDR1 as SGHTA and CDR2 as FQGNSA. The chain's CDR3 is CASSLARDRVFF. CDR3 nucleotides: TGTGCCAGCAGCTTAGCTAGGGACAGGGTGTTTTTT. The variable domain in full, completed from reference TRBV7-2 and TRBJ1-4, reads GAGVSQSPSNKVTEKGKDVELRCDPISGHTALYWYRQSLGQGLEFLIYFQGNSAPDKSGLPSDRFSAERTGGSVSTLTIQRTQQEDSAVYLCASSLARDRVFFGSGTQLSVL.

This clone was found a few times. The chain uses TRBV7-9 and TRBJ1-1; D may be TRBD1 (6 bases). V lost 3 bases, J lost 7 bases, and 12 bases lay in between. The CDR3 is 13 residues long. Germline V gene sequence: CDR1 SEHNR, CDR2 FQNEAQ (reference sequence). As DNA, the CDR3 is TGTGCCAGCAGCTTGGGGCAGGGGAATGAAGCTTTCTTT. This gives the protein CASSLGQGNEAFF.

The chain uses TRBV2 and TRBJ2-3; D remains ambiguous. V lost 7 bases, J lost 4 bases, and 15 bases lay in between. Germline loops: CDR1 SNHLY, CDR2 FYNNEI. This CDR3 comprises 14 residues. CDR3 sequence reads: CASIYPEVPDTQYF. The CDR3 DNA sequence: TGTGCCAGCATTTACCCGGAAGTCCCAGATACGCAGTATTTT.

This chain uses TRBV29-1 with TRBJ1-1; D is unresolved. CDR3 length equals 10 residues. The germline V gene has CDR1 SQVTM and CDR2 ANQGSEA. The V gene lost 7 bases and the J gene lost 1 base, with 4 bases spanning the gap. The CDR3, as DNA: TGCAGCGGAGGGAACACTGAAGCTTTCTTT. Translated, it gives CSGGNTEAFF.

The chain is built from TRBV5-4 and TRBJ1-1, with D perhaps matching TRBD1 (5 bases). Per germline, CDR1 SGHNT and CDR2 YYREEE (reference sequence). CDR3 length: 14 residues. Trimming took off 2 bases at V and 2 bases at J, with 10 bases between the two ends. CDR3 nucleotide sequence: TGTGCCAGCAGCTTTCAGGGAATTAACACTGAAGCTTTCTTT. Translated, it gives CASSFQGINTEAFF.

The chain combines TRBV30 with TRBJ1-1; the match to TRBD1 covers 7 bases. CDR1 and CDR2 from the germline V gene are GTSNPN and SVGIG (reference sequence). CDR3 size: 17 residues. The trim removed 2 bases at V and 1 base at J, leaving 13 bases unmatched. The CDR3 reads CAWSPRTGPKKNTEAFF. The CDR3 DNA reads as TGTGCCTGGAGTCCCCGGACAGGACCGAAGAAGAACACTGAAGCTTTCTTT.

The chain employs TRBV27 and TRBJ2-7, with TRBD2 matching 9 bases. The V and J ends lost 3 bases and 4 bases, in that order; junction bases with no gene match: 13. This CDR3 has 17 amino acids. Germline values: CDR1 MNHEY, CDR2 SMNVEV (reference sequence). The CDR3 region is CASSLLWASGTPYEQYF. CDR3 coding DNA: TGTGCCAGCAGTTTGCTGTGGGCTAGCGGGACCCCTTACGAGCAGTACTTC.